This T cell receptor beta chain was recorded in a study of blood T cell repertoires in COVID-19. Turning to the study itself: Nucleic acid was either cDNA or gDNA, and it came from T cells, B-cell-depleted T cells, or PBMCs.

Patients in Seattle were enrolled during active infection, then followed longitudinally. Original analysis: Reference gene primer amplification gave estimated nucleated cell counts. Measured with immunoSEQ multiplex PCR; TCRdb has only the in-frame clones, and not every one. V, J and clone size are those of that table, while D and trimming were read from the DNA. The sample yields roughly 500,000 clones, about 91% seen once. Sequencing used peripheral blood. The sequence came from a man aged 18 to 29 with COVID-19, enrolled during active disease.

The CDR3 reads CSVVKSSGRSYEQYF. The CDR3 DNA sequence: TGCAGCGTTGTAAAATCTAGCGGGCGTTCCTACGAGCAGTACTTC. The chain carries TRBV29-1 and TRBJ2-7; 8 bases match TRBD2. Germline CDR1 SQVTM, CDR2 ANQGSEA. This CDR3 region has 15 residues. The V gene end was trimmed by 4 bases and the J gene end by 1 base; junction bases not matched to a gene: 9.